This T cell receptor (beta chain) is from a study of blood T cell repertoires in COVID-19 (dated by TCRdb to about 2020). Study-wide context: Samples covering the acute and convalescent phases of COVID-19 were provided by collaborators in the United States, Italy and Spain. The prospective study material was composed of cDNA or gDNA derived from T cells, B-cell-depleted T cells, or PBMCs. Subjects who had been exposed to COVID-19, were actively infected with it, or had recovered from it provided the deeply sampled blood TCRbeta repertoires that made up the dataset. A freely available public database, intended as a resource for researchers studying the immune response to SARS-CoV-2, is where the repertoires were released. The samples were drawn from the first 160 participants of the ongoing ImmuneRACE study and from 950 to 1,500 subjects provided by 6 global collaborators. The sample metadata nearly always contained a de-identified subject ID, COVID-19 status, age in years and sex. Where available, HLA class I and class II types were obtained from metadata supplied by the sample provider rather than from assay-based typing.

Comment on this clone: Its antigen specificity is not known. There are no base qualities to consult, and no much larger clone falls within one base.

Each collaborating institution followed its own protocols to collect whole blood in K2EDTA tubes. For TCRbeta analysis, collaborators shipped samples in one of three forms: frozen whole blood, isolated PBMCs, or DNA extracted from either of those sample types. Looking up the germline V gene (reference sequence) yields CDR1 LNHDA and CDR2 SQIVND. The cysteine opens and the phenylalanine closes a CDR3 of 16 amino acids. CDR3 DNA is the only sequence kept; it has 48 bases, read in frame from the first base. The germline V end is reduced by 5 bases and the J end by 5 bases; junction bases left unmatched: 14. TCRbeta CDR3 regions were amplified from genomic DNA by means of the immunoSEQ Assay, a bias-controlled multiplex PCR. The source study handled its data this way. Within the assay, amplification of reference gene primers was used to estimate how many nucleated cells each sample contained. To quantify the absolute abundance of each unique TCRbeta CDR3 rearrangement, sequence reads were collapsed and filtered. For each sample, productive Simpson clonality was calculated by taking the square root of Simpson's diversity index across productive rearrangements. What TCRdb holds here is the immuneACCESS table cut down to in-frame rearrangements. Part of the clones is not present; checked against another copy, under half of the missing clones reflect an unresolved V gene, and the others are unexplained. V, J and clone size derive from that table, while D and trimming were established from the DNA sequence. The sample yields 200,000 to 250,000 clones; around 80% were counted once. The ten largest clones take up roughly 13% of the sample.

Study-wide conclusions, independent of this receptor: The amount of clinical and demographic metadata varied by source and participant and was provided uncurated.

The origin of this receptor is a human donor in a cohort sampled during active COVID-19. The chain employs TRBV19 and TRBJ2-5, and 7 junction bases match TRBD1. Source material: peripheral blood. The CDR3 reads CASSQEGRGGAETQYF. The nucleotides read TGTGCCAGTAGTCAAGAAGGGCGAGGGGGCGCCGAGACCCAGTACTTC.